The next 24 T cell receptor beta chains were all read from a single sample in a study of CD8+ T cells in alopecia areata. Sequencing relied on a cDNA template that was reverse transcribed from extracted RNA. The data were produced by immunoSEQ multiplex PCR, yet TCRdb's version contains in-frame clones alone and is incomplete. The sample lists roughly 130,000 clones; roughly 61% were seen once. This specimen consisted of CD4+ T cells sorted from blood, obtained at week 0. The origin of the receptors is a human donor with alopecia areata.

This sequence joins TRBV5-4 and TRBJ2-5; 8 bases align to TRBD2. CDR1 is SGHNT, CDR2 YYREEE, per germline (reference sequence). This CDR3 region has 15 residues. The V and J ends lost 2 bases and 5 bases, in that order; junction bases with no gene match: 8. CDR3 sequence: CASSFGGRRSETQYF. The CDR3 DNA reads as TGTGCCAGCAGCTTTGGCGGGAGGAGGAGTGAGACCCAGTACTTC.

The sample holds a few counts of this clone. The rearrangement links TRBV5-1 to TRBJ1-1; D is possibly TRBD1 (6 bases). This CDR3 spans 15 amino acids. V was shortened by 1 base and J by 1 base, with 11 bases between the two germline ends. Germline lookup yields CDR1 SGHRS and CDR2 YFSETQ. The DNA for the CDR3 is TGCGCCAGCAGCTTGTCCCAGGGGCGGAACACTGAAGCTTTCTTT. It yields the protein CASSLSQGRNTEAFF.

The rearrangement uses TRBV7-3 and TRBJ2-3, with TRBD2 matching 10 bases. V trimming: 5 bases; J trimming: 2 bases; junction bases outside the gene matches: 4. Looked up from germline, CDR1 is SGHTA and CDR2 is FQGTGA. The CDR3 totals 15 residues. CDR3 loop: CASSPTSGATDTQYF. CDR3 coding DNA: TGTGCCAGCAGCCCCACTAGCGGGGCCACAGATACGCAGTATTTT.

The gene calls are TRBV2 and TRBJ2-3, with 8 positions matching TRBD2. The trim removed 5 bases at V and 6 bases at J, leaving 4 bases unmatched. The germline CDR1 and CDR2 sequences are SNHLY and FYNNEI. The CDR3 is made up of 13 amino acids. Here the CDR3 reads CASSREGRDTQYF. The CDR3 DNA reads TGTGCCAGCAGTCGGGAGGGCCGGGATACGCAGTATTTT.

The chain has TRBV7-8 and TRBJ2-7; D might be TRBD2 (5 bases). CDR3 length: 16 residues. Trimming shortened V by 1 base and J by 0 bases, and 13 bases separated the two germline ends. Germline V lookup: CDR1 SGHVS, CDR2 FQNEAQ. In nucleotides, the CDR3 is TGTGCCAGCAGCTTAGGGGCGGGCACGAACTCCTACGAGCAGTACTTC. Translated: CASSLGAGTNSYEQYF.

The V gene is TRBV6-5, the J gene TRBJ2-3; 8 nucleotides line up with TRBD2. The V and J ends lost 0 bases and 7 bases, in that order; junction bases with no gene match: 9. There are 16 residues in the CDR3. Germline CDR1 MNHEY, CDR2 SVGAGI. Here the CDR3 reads CASSYSGSGGSNTQYF. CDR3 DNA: TGTGCCAGCAGTTACTCGGGGAGCGGGGGTTCTAATACGCAGTATTTT.

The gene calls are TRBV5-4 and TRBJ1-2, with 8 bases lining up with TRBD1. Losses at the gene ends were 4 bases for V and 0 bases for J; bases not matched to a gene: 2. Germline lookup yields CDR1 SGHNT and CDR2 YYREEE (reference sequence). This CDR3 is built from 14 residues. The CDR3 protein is CASSTDRANYGYTF. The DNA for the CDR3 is TGTGCCAGCAGCACGGACAGGGCTAACTATGGCTACACCTTC.

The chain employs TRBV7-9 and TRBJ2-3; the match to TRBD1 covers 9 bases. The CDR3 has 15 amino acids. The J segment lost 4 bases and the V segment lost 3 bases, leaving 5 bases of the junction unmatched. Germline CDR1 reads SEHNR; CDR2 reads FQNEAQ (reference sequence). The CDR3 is CASSLRDRASDTQYF. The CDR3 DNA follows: TGTGCCAGCAGCTTGAGGGACAGGGCCTCAGATACGCAGTATTTT.

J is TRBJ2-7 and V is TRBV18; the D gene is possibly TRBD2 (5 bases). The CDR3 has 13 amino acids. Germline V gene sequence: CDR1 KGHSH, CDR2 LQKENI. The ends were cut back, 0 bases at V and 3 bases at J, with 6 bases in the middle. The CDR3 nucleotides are TGTGCCAGCTCACCACCCGGGGACTACGAGCAGTACTTC. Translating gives CASSPPGDYEQYF.

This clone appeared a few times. In DNA, the CDR3 is TGTGCCAGCTCACGGACAGGCTCTGGGGCCAACGTCCTGACTTTC. Its protein is CASSRTGSGANVLTF. The chain has TRBV18 and TRBJ2-6; 7 nucleotides align to TRBD1. The length of the CDR3 is 15 residues. Germline CDR1 is KGHSH and CDR2 is LQKENI. V trimming: 4 bases; J trimming: 0 bases; junction bases outside the gene matches: 0.

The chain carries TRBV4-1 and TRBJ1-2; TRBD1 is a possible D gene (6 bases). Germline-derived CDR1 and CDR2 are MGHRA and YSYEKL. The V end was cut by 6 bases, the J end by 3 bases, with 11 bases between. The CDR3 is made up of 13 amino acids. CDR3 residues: CASRSQGHYGYTF. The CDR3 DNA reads TGCGCCAGCAGAAGTCAGGGGCACTATGGCTACACCTTC.

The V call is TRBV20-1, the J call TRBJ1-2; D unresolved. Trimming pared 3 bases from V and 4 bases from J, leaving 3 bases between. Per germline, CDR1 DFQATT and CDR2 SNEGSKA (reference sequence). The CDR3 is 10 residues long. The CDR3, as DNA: TGCAGTGCTAGTCTCTATGGCTACACCTTC. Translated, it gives CSASLYGYTF.

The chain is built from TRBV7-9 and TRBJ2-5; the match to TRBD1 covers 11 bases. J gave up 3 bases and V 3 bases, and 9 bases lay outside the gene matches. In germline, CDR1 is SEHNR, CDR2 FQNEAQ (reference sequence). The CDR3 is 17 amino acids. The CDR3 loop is CASSFAGTGGLKETQYF. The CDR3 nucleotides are TGTGCCAGCAGCTTCGCCGGGACAGGGGGTTTGAAAGAGACCCAGTACTTC.

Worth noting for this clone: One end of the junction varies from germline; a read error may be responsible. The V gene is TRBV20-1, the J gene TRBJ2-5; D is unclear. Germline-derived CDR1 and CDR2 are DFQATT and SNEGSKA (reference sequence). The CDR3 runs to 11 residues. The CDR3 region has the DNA TGCAGTGCTTTAAGGGAAGAGACCCGGTACTTC. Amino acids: CSALREETRYF.

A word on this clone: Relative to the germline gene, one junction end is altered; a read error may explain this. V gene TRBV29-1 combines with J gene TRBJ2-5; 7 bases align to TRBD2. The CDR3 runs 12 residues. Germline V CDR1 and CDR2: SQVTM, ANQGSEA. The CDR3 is CSVDGGGEAQYF. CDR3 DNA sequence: TGCAGCGTTGATGGGGGGGGAGAGGCCCAGTACTTC.

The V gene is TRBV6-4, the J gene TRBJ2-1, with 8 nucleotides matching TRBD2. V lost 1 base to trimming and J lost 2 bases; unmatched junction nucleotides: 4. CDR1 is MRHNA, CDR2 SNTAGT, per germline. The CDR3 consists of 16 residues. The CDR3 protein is CASSDFPSGPYNEQFF. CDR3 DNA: TGTGCCAGCAGTGACTTCCCTAGCGGGCCCTACAATGAGCAGTTCTTC.

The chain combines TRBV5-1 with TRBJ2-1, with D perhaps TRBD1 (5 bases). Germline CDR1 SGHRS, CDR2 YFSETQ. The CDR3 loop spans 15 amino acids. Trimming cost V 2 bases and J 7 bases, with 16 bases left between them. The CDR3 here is CASSFLLGASNEQFF. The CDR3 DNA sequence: TGCGCCAGCAGCTTTTTATTAGGGGCGTCGAATGAGCAGTTCTTC.

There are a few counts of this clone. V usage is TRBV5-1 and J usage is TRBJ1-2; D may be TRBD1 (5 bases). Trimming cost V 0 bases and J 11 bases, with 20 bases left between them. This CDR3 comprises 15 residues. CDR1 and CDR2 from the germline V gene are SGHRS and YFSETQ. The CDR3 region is CASSLVLGPATSYTF. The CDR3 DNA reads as TGCGCCAGCAGCTTGGTTTTGGGGCCCGCCACCTCATACACCTTC.

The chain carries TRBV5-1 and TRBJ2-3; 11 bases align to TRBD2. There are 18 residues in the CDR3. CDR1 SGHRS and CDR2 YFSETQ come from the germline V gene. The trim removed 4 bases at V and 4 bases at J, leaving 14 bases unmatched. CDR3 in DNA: TGCGCCAGCAGCCCCGGCCGACTAGCGGGGAGAAGGGCAGATACGCAGTATTTT. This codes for CASSPGRLAGRRADTQYF.

The CDR3 spells CASSLATGARTEAFF. CDR3 nucleotides: TGCGCCAGCAGCTTGGCAACGGGGGCGCGGACTGAAGCTTTCTTT. This sequence joins TRBV5-1 and TRBJ1-1; tentative D call: TRBD1 (6 bases). Germline V gene data show CDR1 as SGHRS and CDR2 as YFSETQ. This CDR3 is 15 amino acids long. V gave up 0 bases and J gave up 5 bases, with 14 bases separating them.

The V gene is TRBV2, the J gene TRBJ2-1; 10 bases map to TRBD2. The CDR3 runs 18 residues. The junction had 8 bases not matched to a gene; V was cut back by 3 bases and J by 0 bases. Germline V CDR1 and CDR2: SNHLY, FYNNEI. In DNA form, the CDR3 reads TGTGCCAGCAGTGATCGGGCTAGCGGGGGATTCTCCTACAATGAGCAGTTCTTC. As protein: CASSDRASGGFSYNEQFF.

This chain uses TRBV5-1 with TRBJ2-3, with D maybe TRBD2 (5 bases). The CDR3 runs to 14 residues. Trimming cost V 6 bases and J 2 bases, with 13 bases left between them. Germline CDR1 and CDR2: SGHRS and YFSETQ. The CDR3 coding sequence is TGCGCCAGCAAACGGACTCTAACCACAGATACGCAGTATTTT. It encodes CASKRTLTTDTQYF.

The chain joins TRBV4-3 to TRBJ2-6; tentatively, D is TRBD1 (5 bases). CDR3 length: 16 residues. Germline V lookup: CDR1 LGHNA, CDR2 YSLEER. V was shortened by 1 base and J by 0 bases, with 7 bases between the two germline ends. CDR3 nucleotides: TGCGCCAGCAGCCAAGTGGGGCTCTCTGGGGCCAACGTCCTGACTTTC. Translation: CASSQVGLSGANVLTF.

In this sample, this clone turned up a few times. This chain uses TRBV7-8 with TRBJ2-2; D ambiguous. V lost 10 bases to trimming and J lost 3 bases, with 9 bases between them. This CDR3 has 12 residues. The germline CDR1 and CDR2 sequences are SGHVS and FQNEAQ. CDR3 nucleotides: TGTGCCATAGAGGACGACACCGGGGAGCTGTTTTTT. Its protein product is CAIEDDTGELFF.